This T cell receptor (beta chain) was sequenced for a study of human T cells and chemical hapten exposure. Time point of the sample: pre-sensitization, week 0. Treatment reported: therapeutic diphenylcyclopropenone sensitization with weekly scalp DPC. Blood was collected ahead of every patch test applied. The CDR3 covers 15 residues. From germline, CDR1 is SGHTA and CDR2 FQGNSA. Trimming took 9 bases from V and 4 from J; bases not matched to a gene: 13. TCRdb itself ran the RACE reads through MiXCR, one entry per CDR3 protein. Seen here are some 360,000 distinct CDR3 sequences, approximately 5.1% observed once, and the top ten hold 2.5% to 3%. The sample holds a few counts of this clonotype.

The V and J genes are TRBV7-2 and TRBJ2-3; 7 bases match TRBD2. Material: whole blood, obtained in connection with sensitization to the hapten diphenylcyclopropenone (DPC). This TCR came from a woman aged 45 to 65 with alopecia areata. Some clones in this sample may be carry-over from other donors' samples. The CDR3 sequence: CASYTAAGVADTQYF. The DNA of the CDR3 is TGTGCCAGTTATACGGCGGCGGGGGTAGCAGATACGCAGTATTTT.